This passage covers 25 T cell receptor beta chains from one sample sequenced in a study of identical twins. MiXCR, run by TCRdb on the 5' RACE reads, gives a single entry per CDR3 protein. The data contain fewer than 650,000 distinct CDR3 sequences, 7% to 7.5% of them seen just once; the ten biggest clones take up 1.6%. The sample was also linked to a second study, of yellow fever vaccine responses in identical twins.

The specimen sequenced was PBMCs. These receptors all stem from a woman between 18 and 30 years old in good health.

This clonotype was detected ten times or more. The J gene is TRBJ2-1, the V gene TRBV14; 12 bases map to TRBD2. The length of the CDR3 is 17 residues. Germline V gene sequence: CDR1 SGHDN, CDR2 FVKESK. Germline trimming cut 2 bases from V and 1 base from J; bases unmatched to any gene: 3. The CDR3 coding sequence is TGTGCCAGCAGCCAAACTAGCGGGAGGATTTCCTACAATGAGCAGTTCTTC. It translates to CASSQTSGRISYNEQFF. Looking up the rest from reference TRBV14 and TRBJ2-1 gives the full variable domain: EAGVTQFPSHSVIEKGQTVTLRCDPISGHDNLYWYRRVMGKEIKFLLHFVKESKQDESGMPNNRFLAERTGGTYSTLKVQPAELEDSGVYFCASSQTSGRISYNEQFFGPGTRLTVL.

This clonotype was found many times. The chain has TRBV5-1 and TRBJ2-1; possibly TRBD1 for D (5 bases). Deletions cut 2 bases from V and 8 bases from J, with 5 bases between. The CDR3 is made up of 11 amino acids. Germline values: CDR1 SGHRS, CDR2 YFSETQ. The CDR3 DNA follows: TGCGCCAGCAGCTTACAGGATGAGCAGTTCTTC. Amino acid sequence: CASSLQDEQFF. Looking up the rest from reference TRBV5-1 and TRBJ2-1 gives the full variable domain: KAGVTQTPRYLIKTRGQQVTLSCSPISGHRSVSWYQQTPGQGLQFLFEYFSETQRNKGNFPGRFSGRQFSNSRSEMNVSTLELGDSALYLCASSLQDEQFFGPGTRLTVL.

The genes are TRBV6-1 and TRBJ2-7; 14 bases line up with TRBD2. Germline V CDR1 and CDR2: MNHNS, SASEGT. CDR3 length equals 17 residues. The V gene end was trimmed by 7 bases and the J gene end by 1 base; junction bases not matched to a gene: 9. CDR3 in DNA: TGTGCCAGCATTGGACAAGGGACTAGCGGGAGATCCTACGAGCAGTACTTC. This gives the protein CASIGQGTSGRSYEQYF.

This clonotype was detected a few times. The rearrangement joins TRBV20-1 to TRBJ1-2, with D perhaps TRBD1 (6 bases). This CDR3 spans 14 amino acids. Germline V lookup: CDR1 DFQATT, CDR2 SNEGSKA (reference sequence). Trimming stripped 8 bases from V and 4 bases from J, with 20 bases between. CDR3 sequence reads: CSLPQRGAGYGYTF. CDR3 sequence (DNA): TGCAGTCTGCCCCAGAGGGGGGCGGGCTATGGCTACACCTTC.

The chain joins TRBV6-1 to TRBJ2-6, with D possibly being TRBD1 (5 bases). The germline V gene has CDR1 MNHNS and CDR2 SASEGT. The CDR3 is 16 amino acids. V lost 7 bases, J lost 0 bases, and 13 bases lay in between. The CDR3 loop is CASTRDSSSGANVLTF. Written as DNA, the CDR3 is TGTGCCAGCACCCGAGACAGCAGCTCTGGGGCCAACGTCCTGACTTTC.

On this clonotype: One end of the junction varies from germline; a read error may be responsible. The chain uses TRBV3-1 and TRBJ1-6, with D uncertain. Germline values: CDR1 LGHDT, CDR2 YNNKEL (reference sequence). This CDR3 region has 15 residues. CDR3 loop: CASCQQTERTSPLHF. CDR3 nucleotides: TGTGCCAGCTGCCAGCAGACGGAAAGGACTTCACCCCTCCACTTT. The full variable domain, rest sourced from reference TRBV3-1 and TRBJ1-6, is DTAVSQTPKYLVTQMGNDKSIKCEQNLGHDTMYWYKQDSKKFLKIMFSYNNKELIINETVPNRFSPKSPDKAHLNLHINSLELGDSAVYFCASCQQTERTSPLHFGNGTRLTVT.

This clonotype was recorded many times. The chain links TRBV20-1 to TRBJ2-7, with 10 bases fitting TRBD2. Trimming took 6 bases from V and 6 from J; bases not matched to a gene: 14. Germline V CDR1 and CDR2: DFQATT, SNEGSKA (reference sequence). CDR3 length: 15 amino acids. The CDR3 sequence: CSAPSPWTSGGEQYF. The DNA for the CDR3 is TGCAGTGCCCCCTCCCCCTGGACTAGCGGAGGCGAGCAGTACTTC.

The V call is TRBV6-2 or TRBV6-3, the J call TRBJ2-7; 11 bases are a match to TRBD1. CDR3 length: 15 amino acids. The J segment lost 3 bases and the V segment lost 7 bases, leaving 8 bases of the junction unmatched. In germline, CDR1 is MNHEY, CDR2 SVGEGT. Here the CDR3 DNA reads TGTGCCAGCACCAGATTAGGGACAGGGGGCTACGAGCAGTACTTC. It is translated as CASTRLGTGGYEQYF.

This clonotype was seen a few times. The CDR3 loop reads CASSFGWETQYF. In DNA form, the CDR3 reads TGTGCCAGCAGCTTTGGGTGGGAGACCCAGTACTTC. The chain is built from TRBV7-2 and TRBJ2-5; D gene uncertain. V lost 3 bases to trimming and J lost 5 bases, with 7 bases between them. CDR1 and CDR2 (germline): SGHTA, FQGNSA. This CDR3 region has 12 residues.

V is TRBV6-5 and J is TRBJ2-2, with a weak D call TRBD1 (5 bases). The V gene's germline CDR1 is MNHEY and CDR2 SVGAGI. The CDR3 loop spans 15 amino acids. The ends were cut back, 3 bases at V and 6 bases at J, with 14 bases in the middle. The CDR3 coding sequence is TGTGCCAGCAGTTATGGACAAAAGATTCCCGGGGAGCTGTTTTTT. Protein: CASSYGQKIPGELFF.

The rearrangement links TRBV27 to TRBJ2-3, with TRBD2 matching 8 bases. Germline V gene sequence: CDR1 MNHEY, CDR2 SMNVEV (reference sequence). This CDR3 is 15 amino acids long. After removal of 3 bases from V and 4 bases from J, the junction contained 6 bases not matched to a gene. The CDR3 DNA reads TGTGCCAGCAGTTTTGGCGGGGGGCAGGCAGATACGCAGTATTTT. As protein: CASSFGGGQADTQYF.

This clonotype occurred a few times. The gene calls are TRBV4-1 and TRBJ2-3, with TRBD2 identical over 7 bases. The CDR3 runs 16 residues. Unmatched junction bases numbered 9, after V lost 4 bases and J lost 2 bases. The germline V gene has CDR1 MGHRA and CDR2 YSYEKL. The CDR3 reads CASSPYNGGSTDTQYF. CDR3 in DNA: TGCGCCAGCAGCCCTTACAACGGGGGGTCCACAGATACGCAGTATTTT.

This clonotype was observed many times. The chain uses TRBV20-1 and TRBJ1-1; 9 nucleotides agree with TRBD1. The CDR3 has 13 amino acids. The ends lost 3 bases at V and 3 bases at J; junction bases unmatched: 2. Germline CDR1 is DFQATT and CDR2 is SNEGSKA (reference sequence). CDR3 in DNA: TGCAGTGCTAGCGGGGACAGGGACACTGAAGCTTTCTTT. Its protein is CSASGDRDTEAFF.

This clonotype was observed at least ten times. J is TRBJ2-1 and V is TRBV5-6; the D is unclear. The V and J ends lost 4 bases and 10 bases respectively, with 12 bases between them. CDR1 is SGHDT and CDR2 is YYEEEE in the germline V gene. This CDR3 is 12 amino acids long. The CDR3 protein is CASSALDEEQFF. The CDR3 nucleotides are TGTGCCAGCAGCGCCCTGGACGAAGAGCAGTTCTTC.

This clonotype came up a few times. V and J are TRBV4-1 and TRBJ2-3, with D unclear. This CDR3 has 15 amino acids. Germline loops: CDR1 MGHRA, CDR2 YSYEKL. Trimming left V 1 base short and J 0 bases short, with 8 bases between. The CDR3 here is CASSQVAHSTDTQYF. CDR3 DNA: TGCGCCAGCAGCCAAGTGGCCCACAGCACAGATACGCAGTATTTT.

In the case of this clonotype: Mismatch with germline at one junction end may stem from a read error. The chain is built from TRBV14 and TRBJ2-7, with unresolved D. CDR1 is SGHDN and CDR2 is FVKESK in the germline V gene. The CDR3 covers 14 residues. The CDR3 region has the DNA TGTGCCAGCAGCCAAGGACTTGTTTCCTACGGGCAGTACTTC. Residues: CASSQGLVSYGQYF.

This clonotype has just a few counts. The chain combines TRBV5-1 with TRBJ2-1; TRBD2 matches 8 bases. The germline V gene encodes CDR1 SGHRS and CDR2 YFSETQ. The CDR3 is 15 amino acids. J lost 4 bases, V lost 4 bases, and 7 bases had no gene match. The CDR3 DNA reads TGCGCCAGCAGCACGGGGGGGGTACTATACAATGAGCAGTTCTTC. Its translation is CASSTGGVLYNEQFF.

This clonotype was detected many times. CDR3 sequence reads: CAITSPGNTIYF. Here the CDR3 DNA reads TGTGCCATCACAAGCCCAGGAAACACCATATATTTT. The chain links TRBV10-3 to TRBJ1-3; D remains ambiguous. V lost 7 bases and J lost 4, with 8 bases in between. CDR3 length: 12 amino acids. Germline CDR1 is ENHRY and CDR2 is SYGVKD.

This clonotype occurred many times. This sequence joins TRBV12-3 or TRBV12-4 and TRBJ1-2; D unresolved. The V gene lost 10 bases and the J gene lost 6 bases, with 24 bases spanning the gap. CDR3 length equals 15 residues. CDR3 loop: CAIQETEAPIHGYTF. DNA of the CDR3: TGTGCCATCCAGGAGACCGAAGCACCAATTCATGGCTACACCTTC.

The rearrangement links TRBV3-1 to TRBJ2-5; D may be TRBD1 (5 bases). Germline values: CDR1 LGHDT, CDR2 YNNKEL (reference sequence). Trimming took off 4 bases at V and 0 bases at J, with 9 bases between the two ends. The CDR3 has 14 amino acids. Here the CDR3 DNA reads TGTGCCAGCAGCCCCTGGACAAACCAAGAGACCCAGTACTTC. This encodes CASSPWTNQETQYF.

This clonotype has ten or more counts. The J gene is TRBJ2-3, the V gene TRBV6-1; TRBD2 aligns across 9 bases. CDR1 and CDR2 (germline): MNHNS, SASEGT. The V gene end was trimmed by 11 bases and the J gene end by 3 bases; junction bases not matched to a gene: 9. The CDR3 sequence is 14 residues long. This CDR3 reads CASRDTSGTDTQYF. CDR3 DNA: TGTGCCTCCCGCGATACTAGCGGGACAGATACGCAGTATTTT.

The rearrangement joins TRBV20-1 to TRBJ2-7; D remains unclear. This CDR3 spans 14 amino acids. The germline V gene has CDR1 DFQATT and CDR2 SNEGSKA (reference sequence). The V and J ends lost 4 bases and 3 bases respectively, with 16 bases between them. This CDR3 reads CSAINIAAVYEQYF. The CDR3 DNA reads as TGCAGTGCTATCAATATAGCAGCTGTCTACGAGCAGTACTTC.

At least ten counts were recorded for this clonotype. This chain joins TRBV4-1 and TRBJ2-3; 9 nucleotides agree with TRBD1. J lost 0 bases, V lost 0 bases, and 7 bases had no gene match. Germline CDR1 and CDR2: MGHRA and YSYEKL. CDR3 length equals 18 residues. The CDR3 DNA reads TGCGCCAGCAGCCAAGATTGGGGGACAGGGATAAGCACAGATACGCAGTATTTT. As protein: CASSQDWGTGISTDTQYF.

This clonotype was found many times. The rearrangement links TRBV7-8 to TRBJ2-1; D may be TRBD2 (5 bases). V lost 4 bases and J 5 bases, leaving 18 bases between the germline ends. The CDR3 is 16 residues long. CDR1 is SGHVS and CDR2 is FQNEAQ in the germline V gene. CDR3 bases: TGTGCCAGCAGCTCCCGACTACCTTTAACCGACAATGAGCAGTTCTTC. Its protein is CASSSRLPLTDNEQFF.

The rearrangement links TRBV2 to TRBJ1-2, with TRBD1 matching over 7 bases. Trimming removed 6 bases from V and 6 bases from J; junction bases left unmatched: 7. The CDR3 loop spans 13 amino acids. Germline values: CDR1 SNHLY, CDR2 FYNNEI. The CDR3 protein is CASSQTGIDGYTF. The CDR3 bases are TGTGCCAGCAGCCAGACAGGGATAGATGGCTACACCTTC.